The TCR beta chain described here comes from a study of early T cells in non-severe SARS-CoV-2 infection. Background on the study: Chains were unpaired, as sequencing was done on bulk RNA from unsorted whole blood.

This clonotype was detected many times. As part of library construction, unique molecular identifiers were attached to individual cDNA molecules. Using its own MiXCR run on the 5' RACE reads, TCRdb lists one record per CDR3 protein. The sample yields around 52,000 distinct CDR3 sequences, over 10% seen once. Sequencing was performed on whole blood. The receptor was isolated from an adult who was a healthcare worker with PCR-confirmed SARS-CoV-2 infection or an uninfected control (not recorded which).

CDR3 sequence: CASSYQGANSPLHF. CDR3 DNA sequence: TGTGCCAGCAGTTACCAGGGGGCGAATTCACCCCTCCACTTT. This sequence joins TRBV6-6 and TRBJ1-6, with TRBD1 matching over 8 bases. Germline values: CDR1 MNHNY, CDR2 SVGAGI (reference sequence). This CDR3 has 14 residues. Trimming took 2 bases from V and 7 from J; bases not matched to a gene: 1.